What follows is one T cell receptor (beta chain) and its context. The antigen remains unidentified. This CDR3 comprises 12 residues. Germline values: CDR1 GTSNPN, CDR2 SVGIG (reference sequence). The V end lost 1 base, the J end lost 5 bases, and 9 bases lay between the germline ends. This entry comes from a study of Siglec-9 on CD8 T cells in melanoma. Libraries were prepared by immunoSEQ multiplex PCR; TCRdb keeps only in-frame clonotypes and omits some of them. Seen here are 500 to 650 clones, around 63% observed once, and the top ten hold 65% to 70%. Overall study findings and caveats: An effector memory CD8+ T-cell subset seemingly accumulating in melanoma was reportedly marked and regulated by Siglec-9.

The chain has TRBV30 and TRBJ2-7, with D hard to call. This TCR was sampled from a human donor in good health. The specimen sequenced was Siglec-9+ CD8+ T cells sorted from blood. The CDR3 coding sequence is TGTGCCTGGAGTGACCTTGCTGACGAGCAGTACTTC. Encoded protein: CAWSDLADEQYF.